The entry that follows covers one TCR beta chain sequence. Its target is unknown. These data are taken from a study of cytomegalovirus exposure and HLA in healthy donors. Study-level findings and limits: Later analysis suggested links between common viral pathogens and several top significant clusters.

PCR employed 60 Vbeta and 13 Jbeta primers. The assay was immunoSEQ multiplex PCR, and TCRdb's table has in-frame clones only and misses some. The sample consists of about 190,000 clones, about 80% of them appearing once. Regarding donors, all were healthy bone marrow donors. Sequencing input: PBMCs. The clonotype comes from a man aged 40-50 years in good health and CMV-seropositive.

The CDR3 protein is CASSLRGLATTTDTQYF. CDR3 nucleotide sequence: TGTGCCAGCAGCTTGAGGGGACTAGCGACGACCACAGATACGCAGTATTTT. This chain uses TRBV5-5 with TRBJ2-3, with 10 bases identical to TRBD2. The CDR3 has 17 amino acids. Looked up from germline, CDR1 is SGHKS and CDR2 is YYEKEE (reference sequence). Unmatched junction bases numbered 7, after V lost 1 base and J lost 2 bases. Filled out from reference TRBV5-5 and TRBJ2-3, the complete variable domain reads DAGVTQSPTHLIKTRGQQVTLRCSPISGHKSVSWYQQVLGQGPQFIFQYYEKEERGRGNFPDRFSARQFPNYSSELNVNALLLGDSALYLCASSLRGLATTTDTQYFGPGTRLTVL.